The subject of this entry is one T cell receptor beta chain. Antigen unknown. V was pared by 2 bases and J by 0 bases, with 16 bases between. This CDR3 spans 17 amino acids. CDR1 is MDHEN, CDR2 SYDVKM, per germline. The source of the sample is a study of T-cell reconstitution after alpha-beta-depleted transplantation in children. Overall study findings and caveats: Several hundred expanded graft clones reportedly were the source of alpha-beta T cells about two months after transplant. Diversity and T-cell counts at one year after transplant derived mostly from new T cells.

Unique molecular identifiers were built into the TCRbeta library. TCRdb reprocessed the PCR reads via MiXCR and lists one record per CDR3 protein. Of about 420,000 distinct CDR3 sequences in the sample, roughly 15% were seen once. The clonotype comes from a boy under three years old who had a stem cell transplant for Wiskott-Aldrich syndrome, so the T cells may come from the graft donor. The material was PBMCs, mostly from graft donor cells, obtained 360 days after TCRalphabeta/CD19-depleted stem cell transplant. The rearrangement uses TRBV28 and TRBJ2-5; D possibly corresponds to TRBD1 (6 bases). The CDR3 coding sequence is TGTGCCAGCAGTTTAGTTTTGTGGGGGCCGAACCAAGAGACCCAGTACTTC. Protein sequence: CASSLVLWGPNQETQYF. The whole variable domain, filled in from reference TRBV28 and TRBJ2-5, reads DVKVTQSSRYLVKRTGEKVFLECVQDMDHENMFWYRQDPGLGLRLIYFSYDVKMKEKGDIPEGYSVSREKKERFSLILESASTNQTSMYLCASSLVLWGPNQETQYFGPGTRLLVL.